This TCR beta chain was sequenced in a study of beta chain features in type 1 diabetes. Study-level results: A moderate, significant TCRB CDR3 shortening appeared in type 1 diabetes across four CD4+ subsets. Any HLA effect on TCRB rearrangement was left unresolved by small sub-analyses.

The germline CDR1 and CDR2 sequences are SGHTA and FQGNSA. J was trimmed by 7 bases and V by 5 bases; bases with no gene match: 17. The CDR3 totals 18 residues. As every portion of the isolated RNA was reverse transcribed, the sequencing read expressed TCRB transcripts. Only in-frame clones appear in the TCRdb table, and some are missing; sequencing was by immunoSEQ multiplex PCR. The sample has under 300,000 clones; about 15% are singletons. In this sample, this clone turned up a few times. The antigen is unknown. The sequencing sample was made of naive CD4+ T cells from blood. The receptor was isolated from a young man with type 1 diabetes. The chain has TRBV7-2 and TRBJ2-1, with 10 bases identical to TRBD1. CDR3 sequence: CASSRTGTGVGPGNEQFF. The CDR3 nucleotides are TGTGCCAGCAGCCGCACCGGGACAGGGGTGGGGCCGGGGAATGAGCAGTTCTTC.